This T cell receptor (beta chain) was profiled in a study of a mutant IDH1 vaccine in newly diagnosed glioma. Broader study findings: Pseudoprogression apparently lacked any relation to changes in top peripheral T cell clonotypes. Of the patients, about 95% had vaccine-induced immune responses.

The method was immunoSEQ multiplex PCR; TCRdb's version includes in-frame clones alone and lacks a portion of them. The sample yields some 60,000 clones, roughly 80% seen once. Turning to this clone: What it recognizes is unknown.

V lost 5 bases and J lost 5, with 5 bases in between. Per the germline V gene, CDR1 is SEHNR and CDR2 is FQNEAQ (reference sequence). This CDR3 comprises 11 residues. Time point noted: week 11, during vaccination. What each vaccine dose contained was 300 ug of mutant IDH1 20-mer peptide, accompanied by topical imiquimod. The sample in question was PBMCs, obtained from a glioma patient whose treatment included an IDH1 peptide vaccine. The chain combines TRBV7-9 with TRBJ2-3; no firm D call. This TCR came from a man aged 45-65 years with glioma. In DNA form, the CDR3 reads TGTGCCAGCAGCGTAGGAGATACGCAGTATTTT. It encodes CASSVGDTQYF.